This T cell receptor beta chain was sequenced during a study of CD8+CD57+ T cells in acquired aplastic anemia. On the study more broadly: On average, sorted CD4+ and CD8+ cells gave approximately 3 ug of DNA.

According to the study, genomic DNA was the template for TCR beta VDJ and CDR3 profiling. TCRdb reanalysed the reads using MiXCR and keeps one entry per CDR3 protein. The profile shows approximately 250,000 distinct CDR3 sequences, roughly 82% of them singletons. For this clonotype: Here the CDR3 omits its conserved ending phenylalanine or tryptophan, so a read error is the likely source. The limits of the CDR3 on the DNA are not certain, so only TCRdb's listed CDR3 is given.

Patients selected for sequencing had displayed CD8+CD57+ cell expansion by flow cytometry. The patients, all of them, had severe acquired aplastic anemia. The length of the CDR3 is 15 amino acids, counting both ends. Germline values: CDR1 SNHLY, CDR2 FYNNEI. The specimen sequenced was sorted CD4+, CD8+, or CD8+CD57+ T cells (not recorded which) from PBMCs. The source of this sequence is a human donor with aplastic anemia. J is TRBJ1-1 and V is TRBV2; no DNA check was done on the table's D call, TRBD1. The CDR3: CASGDGGTDTDEFFP.